Listed below are T cell receptor beta chains from one sample, sequenced in a study of blood T cell repertoires in COVID-19. TCRdb's table, derived via immunoSEQ multiplex PCR, lists solely in-frame clones and lacks some. Among 150,000 to 200,000 clones listed, 80% to 85% were seen once. The material sequenced was peripheral blood. These TCRs come from a human donor with acute or convalescent COVID-19. The donor label of this sample is uncertain. Each CDR3 is given with its conserved first and last residue. D genes are given only for firm matches.

CASSETLQQYSNQPQHF,TGTGCCAGCAGTGAAACCCTACAACAGTATAGCAATCAGCCCCAGCATTTT,.,TRBV2,17,TRBJ1-5
CAISESTSGYYNEQFF,TGTGCCATCAGTGAGTCGACTAGCGGGTACTACAATGAGCAGTTCTTC,TRBD2,TRBV10-3,16,TRBJ2-1
CASSSMTGVFEAFF,TGTGCCAGCAGTTCTATGACAGGGGTGTTTGAAGCTTTCTTT,TRBD1,TRBV27,14,TRBJ1-1
CASSPSGTHNSPLHF,TGTGCCAGCTCACCATCCGGGACTCATAATTCACCCCTCCACTTT,.,TRBV18,15,TRBJ1-6
CASSLFHSGNTIYF,TGTGCCAGCAGCTTGTTCCACTCTGGAAACACCATATATTTT,.,TRBV5-6,14,TRBJ1-3
CASRNPSGRAGETQYF,TGTGCCAGCAGAAACCCTTCCGGGAGGGCGGGAGAGACCCAGTACTTC,TRBD2,TRBV7-2,16,TRBJ2-5
CASSLGDTGVLDEQYF,TGCGCCAGCAGCTTGGGGGATACAGGGGTCCTCGACGAGCAGTACTTC,TRBD1,TRBV5-1,16,TRBJ2-7
CASSPGVAGGPYTYEQYF,TGTGCCAGCTCACCAGGGGTAGCGGGGGGGCCGTATACCTACGAGCAGTACTTC,TRBD2,TRBV18,18,TRBJ2-7
CACDRGRQETQYF,TGTGCCTGTGATAGAGGGCGACAAGAGACCCAGTACTTC,.,TRBV30,13,TRBJ2-5
CASSRGDRGNEKLFF,TGTGCCAGCAGTCGGGGGGACAGGGGGAATGAAAAACTGTTTTTT,TRBD1,TRBV27,15,TRBJ1-4